The clone carrying this T cell receptor (beta chain) showed up many times. The data derive from a study of T cells after yellow fever vaccination. TCRdb reprocessed the 5' RACE reads with MiXCR, giving one entry per CDR3 protein. The table lists hundreds of thousands of distinct CDR3 sequences, 8.7% of them singletons. CDR1 and CDR2 (germline): KGHDR, SFDVKD. The CDR3 is 16 amino acids. V lost 4 bases, J lost 1 base, and 4 bases stayed unmatched. The gene calls are TRBV24-1 and TRBJ2-3; TRBD2 aligns across 10 bases. The specimen comprised PBMCs, sampled on the day of the first yellow fever vaccination. This TCR came from a man aged 18 to 29 who received the YFV17D yellow fever vaccine. In DNA, the CDR3 is TGTGCCACCAGTGACCCTGGACTAGCGGGCACAGATACGCAGTATTTT. This translates into CATSDPGLAGTDTQYF.